This T cell receptor beta chain was documented in a study of T-cell reconstitution after alpha-beta-depleted transplantation in children. Study-wide results and caveats: Surviving recipient T cells and thymic progenitors accounted for the high day-60 TCRbeta diversity observed in some patients. Newly generated T cells supplied most T-cell counts and diversity one year post-transplant. Reported findings indicate that, about two months after transplant, alpha-beta T cells came from several hundred expanded clones, which were derived from non-depleted graft cells.

This CDR3 contains 18 residues. Germline lookup yields CDR1 MNHEY and CDR2 SVGAGI. V was trimmed by 0 bases and J by 1 base, leaving 18 bases between them. Unique molecular identifiers were incorporated when the TCRbeta library was constructed. Each CDR3 protein is one row after TCRdb ran MiXCR on the PCR reads. The repertoire holds some 220,000 distinct CDR3 sequences, with under 13% as singletons. This clonotype was counted ten times or more. Its antigen is currently unknown. The sample was PBMCs, taken before TCRalphabeta/CD19-depleted stem cell transplant. This clonotype was sampled from a child less than two years old with acute myeloid leukemia, due to receive a stem cell transplant. The chain is built from TRBV6-5 and TRBJ1-1, with a weak D call TRBD1 (6 bases). CDR3 protein: CASSYSTRGRIGNTEAFF. The CDR3 DNA sequence: TGTGCCAGCAGTTACTCGACCCGGGGGCGCATAGGGAACACTGAAGCTTTCTTT.